The T cell receptor beta chain under discussion was sequenced for a study of naive and memory T cell subsets. Study results and caveats: No ground truth validated the naive and memory repertoire findings.

Separate alpha and beta amplification began at the second PCR step. V dropped 2 bases and J dropped 4; count of bases not matched to a gene: 3. Germline values: CDR1 SGHRS, CDR2 YFSETQ. The CDR3 extends over 16 amino acids. The beta constant-region primer was an equimolar mix of two oligonucleotides covering TRBC1 and TRBC2. The ligated cDNA underwent four PCR rounds using SP2 and nested alpha and beta constant-region primers. TCRdb reprocessed the UMI-ligation and nested PCR reads via MiXCR and lists one record per CDR3 protein. The data contain about 85,000 distinct CDR3 sequences, 10% to 15% of them seen just once; the ten biggest clones take up 0.7% to 0.95%. This clonotype was seen repeatedly, ten times or more. Its target is not known.

This sequence originates from a human donor in good health. V usage is TRBV5-1 and J usage is TRBJ2-3; TRBD2 matches 14 bases. The sequencing input was central memory CD4+ T cells from blood. As DNA, the CDR3 is TGCGCCAGCAGCTTAAAGACTAGCGGGAGGGCAGATACGCAGTATTTT. Translated, it gives CASSLKTSGRADTQYF.